The rows below give T cell receptor beta chains drawn from one sample of a study of blood T cell repertoires in COVID-19. Generated by immunoSEQ multiplex PCR, the TCRdb table keeps only in-frame clones and is missing some. Here the sample spans almost 200,000 clones, around four fifths being singletons. The sequencing input was peripheral blood. Source of these receptors: a man in his sixties with COVID-19, enrolled during active disease. The conserved cysteine and the conserved F or W are not part of the CDR3 here.

CDR3 protein: ASSTLSGSGSPLH; V gene: TRBV19; CDR3 length: 13; J gene: TRBJ1-6
CDR3 protein: ASAIDRVGYT; V gene: TRBV6-6; CDR3 length: 10; J gene: TRBJ1-2
CDR3 protein: ASSLGPSSYEQY; V gene: TRBV7-2; CDR3 length: 12; J gene: TRBJ2-7
CDR3 protein: ASSQAGVLAKNIQY; V gene: TRBV3-1/TRBV3-2; CDR3 length: 14; J gene: TRBJ2-4
CDR3 protein: ASSIDGRGAEAF; V gene: TRBV19; CDR3 length: 12; J gene: TRBJ1-1
CDR3 protein: ASSLDRGYNSPLH; V gene: TRBV7-2; CDR3 length: 13; J gene: TRBJ1-6
CDR3 protein: ASRRDRGHQPQH; V gene: TRBV19; CDR3 length: 12; J gene: TRBJ1-5
CDR3 protein: ASSLGQGDNQPQH; V gene: TRBV28; CDR3 length: 13; J gene: TRBJ1-5
CDR3 protein: ASSQSRVGGYT; V gene: TRBV3-1/TRBV3-2; CDR3 length: 11; J gene: TRBJ1-2
CDR3 protein: ASSLDLNRRNSPLH; V gene: TRBV11-2; CDR3 length: 14; J gene: TRBJ1-6
CDR3 protein: AGSTGSRLGYT; V gene: TRBV6-5; CDR3 length: 11; J gene: TRBJ1-2
CDR3 protein: ASSLWTSGSSYEQY; V gene: TRBV28; CDR3 length: 14; J gene: TRBJ2-7
CDR3 protein: ASSLKGGEQPQH; V gene: TRBV27; CDR3 length: 12; J gene: TRBJ1-5
CDR3 protein: ASSPWTGGASGTEAF; V gene: TRBV9; CDR3 length: 15; J gene: TRBJ1-1
CDR3 protein: ASSPRLAGGYLYEQY; V gene: TRBV4-1; CDR3 length: 15; J gene: TRBJ2-7
CDR3 protein: ASSHPGVNTEAF; V gene: TRBV6-5; CDR3 length: 12; J gene: TRBJ1-1
CDR3 protein: ASSSAVLYGYT; V gene: TRBV5-6; CDR3 length: 11; J gene: TRBJ1-2
CDR3 protein: ASSRGSSYNSPLH; V gene: TRBV9; CDR3 length: 13; J gene: TRBJ1-6
CDR3 protein: ASSFDRGNTEAF; V gene: TRBV5-6; CDR3 length: 12; J gene: TRBJ1-1
CDR3 protein: ASSRDRGEYNEQF; V gene: TRBV7-3; CDR3 length: 13; J gene: TRBJ2-1
CDR3 protein: ASSPRGLPVEADTQY; V gene: TRBV14; CDR3 length: 15; J gene: TRBJ2-3
CDR3 protein: ASSDVVRGIEQY; V gene: TRBV2; CDR3 length: 12; J gene: TRBJ2-7
CDR3 protein: ASSRAGQDYGYT; V gene: TRBV7-2; CDR3 length: 12; J gene: TRBJ1-2
CDR3 protein: ASKPGLVVLNEQF; V gene: TRBV6-5; CDR3 length: 13; J gene: TRBJ2-1
CDR3 protein: ASSQPGTTGNTIY; V gene: TRBV4-2; CDR3 length: 13; J gene: TRBJ1-3
CDR3 protein: ASSLRSSYEQY; V gene: TRBV10-2; CDR3 length: 11; J gene: TRBJ2-7
CDR3 protein: ASSEGQLLINGYT; V gene: TRBV3-1/TRBV3-2; CDR3 length: 13; J gene: TRBJ1-2
CDR3 protein: ASSVAVGAPDTQY; V gene: TRBV9; CDR3 length: 13; J gene: TRBJ2-3
CDR3 protein: ASSPTGKNQPQH; V gene: TRBV23-1; CDR3 length: 12; J gene: TRBJ1-5
CDR3 protein: ASSQPLQGTYEQY; V gene: TRBV4-1; CDR3 length: 13; J gene: TRBJ2-7
CDR3 protein: ASSSGPTNEKLF; V gene: TRBV28; CDR3 length: 12; J gene: TRBJ1-4
CDR3 protein: ASSTNERAREQY; V gene: TRBV21-1; CDR3 length: 12; J gene: TRBJ2-7
CDR3 protein: ASSQAKNTEAF; V gene: TRBV3-1/TRBV3-2; CDR3 length: 11; J gene: TRBJ1-1
CDR3 protein: ASSLSGQGADTQY; V gene: TRBV19; CDR3 length: 13; J gene: TRBJ2-3
CDR3 protein: ASSLVSQLNTEAF; V gene: TRBV5-4; CDR3 length: 13; J gene: TRBJ1-1
CDR3 protein: ASSLDRPLRYEQY; V gene: TRBV5-6; CDR3 length: 13; J gene: TRBJ2-7
CDR3 protein: ASSHKRTGGFSYEQY; V gene: TRBV3-1/TRBV3-2; CDR3 length: 15; J gene: TRBJ2-7
CDR3 protein: ASSQGQLNTEAF; V gene: TRBV3-1/TRBV3-2; CDR3 length: 12; J gene: TRBJ1-1
CDR3 protein: ATSESTGSGKQPQH; V gene: TRBV24-1; CDR3 length: 14; J gene: TRBJ1-5
CDR3 protein: ASSYLGNQPQH; V gene: TRBV6-2/TRBV6-3; CDR3 length: 11; J gene: TRBJ1-5
CDR3 protein: ASSVAGAGGPRGETQY; V gene: TRBV9; CDR3 length: 16; J gene: TRBJ2-5
CDR3 protein: AWSVGLGVLYEQF; V gene: TRBV30; CDR3 length: 13; J gene: TRBJ2-1
CDR3 protein: ASHLQGPGGYT; V gene: TRBV19; CDR3 length: 11; J gene: TRBJ1-2
CDR3 protein: ASKLVTGGNNIQY; V gene: TRBV19; CDR3 length: 13; J gene: TRBJ2-4
CDR3 protein: ASRDPGGMNTGELF; V gene: TRBV10-2; CDR3 length: 14; J gene: TRBJ2-2
CDR3 protein: ASSWDWGVTNYGYT; V gene: TRBV6-2/TRBV6-3; CDR3 length: 14; J gene: TRBJ1-2
CDR3 protein: ASSFSVSQPQH; V gene: TRBV12-3/TRBV12-4; CDR3 length: 11; J gene: TRBJ1-5
CDR3 protein: AWSVGVGTINQPQH; V gene: TRBV30; CDR3 length: 14; J gene: TRBJ1-5
CDR3 protein: ASSQRGRSGNTIY; V gene: TRBV6-5; CDR3 length: 13; J gene: TRBJ1-3
CDR3 protein: ASNPRQGAAYEQY; V gene: TRBV6-5; CDR3 length: 13; J gene: TRBJ2-7